Listed here are 4 T cell receptor beta chains from one sample, sequenced in a study of blood T cells in healthy people across ages. PCR was performed a second time for roughly 7 to 11 cycles using a sample-barcoded 5' primer and a J-beta primer mix. One entry per CDR3 protein, called by TCRdb with MiXCR from the 5' RACE reads. The sample has 650,000 to 800,000 distinct CDR3 sequences; more than 40% are singletons. The sequenced material came from blood. The receptors were gathered from a man between 60 and 70 years old in good health.

This chain links TRBV6-2 or TRBV6-3 with TRBJ2-5; a possible D gene is TRBD2 (5 bases). Germline CDR1 and CDR2: MNHEY and SVGEGT. The CDR3 sequence is 16 residues long. Between the trimmed V and J ends, which lost 6 bases and 2 bases, there was a span of 19 bases. This chain's CDR3 is CASSPIWGVGQETQYF. CDR3 sequence (DNA): TGTGCCAGCAGCCCTATCTGGGGAGTGGGGCAAGAGACCCAGTACTTC.

The CDR3 region has the DNA TGCAGTGCTCTCGGGACTAGCGCTTACGAGCAGTACTTC. The encoded protein is CSALGTSAYEQYF. The rearrangement joins TRBV20-1 to TRBJ2-7; 10 nucleotides line up with TRBD2. The ends lost 5 bases at V and 4 bases at J; junction bases unmatched: 5. The germline CDR1 and CDR2 sequences are DFQATT and SNEGSKA (reference sequence). The CDR3 totals 13 residues.

V is TRBV18 and J is TRBJ1-5; TRBD1 is a possible D gene (5 bases). This CDR3 is built from 15 residues. CDR1 and CDR2 (germline): KGHSH, LQKENI. Deletions cut 2 bases from V and 3 bases from J, with 11 bases between. For the CDR3, the DNA is TGTGCCAGCTCACCATTGGGGCAGCCCAATCAGCCCCAGCATTTT. Translating gives CASSPLGQPNQPQHF.

The chain links TRBV6-5 to TRBJ2-3; D unclear. This CDR3 has 14 amino acids. Per the germline V gene, CDR1 is MNHEY and CDR2 is SVGAGI. V was clipped by 2 bases and J by 5 bases, with 11 bases between them. CDR3 nucleotide sequence: TGTGCCAGCAGTTACACGCGATACATAGATACGCAGTATTTT. Translation: CASSYTRYIDTQYF.